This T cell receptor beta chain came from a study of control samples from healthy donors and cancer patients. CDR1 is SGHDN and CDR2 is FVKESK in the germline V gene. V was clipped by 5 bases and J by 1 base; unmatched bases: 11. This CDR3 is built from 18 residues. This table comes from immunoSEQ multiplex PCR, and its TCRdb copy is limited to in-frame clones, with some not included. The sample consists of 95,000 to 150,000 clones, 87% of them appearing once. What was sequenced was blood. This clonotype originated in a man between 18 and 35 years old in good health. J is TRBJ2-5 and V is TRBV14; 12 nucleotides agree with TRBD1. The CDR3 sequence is CASSRGTGGLSGQETQYF. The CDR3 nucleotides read TGTGCCAGCAGCAGGGGGACAGGGGGCCTGAGCGGCCAAGAGACCCAGTACTTC.